This record covers a single TCR beta chain. What it recognizes is unknown. The CDR3 loop spans 15 amino acids. Germline CDR1 is SGHRS and CDR2 is YFSETQ. V was cut by 0 bases and J by 0 bases, with 7 bases left in between. Semi-nested PCR with Nested Universal Primer A followed constant-region reverse priming of full-length variable regions. TCRdb analysed the 5' RACE reads with MiXCR anew, one entry per CDR3 protein. This table holds about 7,200 distinct CDR3 sequences, roughly 40% found once. Study observations and caveats: Tumor Tregs overlapped most with tumor, then blood, naive CD4+ cells. Tumor memory CD4+ T cell TCR gene usage was found to cluster with blood and lymph node memory CD4+ cells and with lymph node naive CD4+ cells.

CD4+CD45RO+CD25- cells were isolated as memory CD4+ T cells. The sample comprised memory CD4+ T cells sorted from blood. The sample's subset: memory CD4+ T cells, CD4+CD45RO+CD25-. This rearrangement joins TRBV5-1 to TRBJ2-1; TRBD1 might be the D (5 bases). This receptor was obtained from a female donor with breast cancer. The CDR3 protein is CASSLGTSSYNEQFF. The DNA of the CDR3 is TGCGCCAGCAGCTTGGGGACAAGCTCCTACAATGAGCAGTTCTTC. Combining the CDR3 with reference TRBV5-1 and TRBJ2-1 gives the whole variable domain KAGVTQTPRYLIKTRGQQVTLSCSPISGHRSVSWYQQTPGQGLQFLFEYFSETQRNKGNFPGRFSGRQFSNSRSEMNVSTLELGDSALYLCASSLGTSSYNEQFFGPGTRLTVL.